These 14 T cell receptor beta chains came from one sample sequenced in a study of blood T cell repertoires in COVID-19. Here immunoSEQ multiplex PCR was the method, and the copy in TCRdb shows in-frame clones only, minus some. The sample yields approximately 280,000 clones, around 85% seen once. Sequenced: peripheral blood. The source of these receptors is a man aged 45 to 65 with active or convalescent COVID-19.

This chain connects TRBV28 to TRBJ1-2; D is possibly TRBD1 (5 bases). The CDR3 covers 14 residues. Per the germline V gene, CDR1 is MDHEN and CDR2 is SYDVKM. V shed 1 base and J shed 4 bases, with 10 bases lying between them. This CDR3 is CASSLLGGAYGYTF. As DNA, the CDR3 is TGTGCCAGCAGTTTATTGGGGGGTGCCTATGGCTACACCTTC.

The chain combines TRBV19 with TRBJ2-2; 9 bases fit TRBD1. V dropped 4 bases and J dropped 0; count of bases not matched to a gene: 9. The V gene's germline CDR1 is LNHDA and CDR2 SQIVND (reference sequence). This CDR3 region has 18 residues. For the CDR3, the DNA is TGTGCCAGTAGTACGCACCCGGGACAGGGCCCGAACACCGGGGAGCTGTTTTTT. It specifies CASSTHPGQGPNTGELFF.

The chain joins TRBV19 to TRBJ2-3, with D possibly TRBD2 on 5 matching bases. CDR1 and CDR2 (germline): LNHDA, SQIVND (reference sequence). Trimming removed 3 bases at V and 4 bases at J, with 8 bases between. The CDR3 is made up of 13 amino acids. CDR3 sequence reads: CASSIREADTQYF. In DNA form, the CDR3 reads TGTGCCAGTAGTATCCGGGAAGCAGATACGCAGTATTTT.

The chain has TRBV5-5 and TRBJ2-2; possible D gene TRBD2, 6 bases. Germline V CDR1 and CDR2: SGHKS, YYEKEE (reference sequence). Trimming took off 4 bases at V and 3 bases at J, with 13 bases between the two ends. The CDR3 covers 15 residues. The CDR3 DNA reads TGTGCCAGCAGCGTCGGGGGATGGGACACCGGGGAGCTGTTTTTT. Translating gives CASSVGGWDTGELFF.

The J gene is TRBJ2-3, the V gene TRBV5-1, with TRBD2 as a possible D gene (5 bases). The CDR3 consists of 14 residues. V lost 7 bases, J lost 4 bases, and 16 bases lay in between. Germline lookup yields CDR1 SGHRS and CDR2 YFSETQ. CDR3 sequence (DNA): TGCGCCAGCGGTACCGGTGGAGGCTCAGATACGCAGTATTTT. Residues: CASGTGGGSDTQYF. Complete variable domain (other parts from reference TRBV5-1 and TRBJ2-3): KAGVTQTPRYLIKTRGQQVTLSCSPISGHRSVSWYQQTPGQGLQFLFEYFSETQRNKGNFPGRFSGRQFSNSRSEMNVSTLELGDSALYLCASGTGGGSDTQYFGPGTRLTVL.

V gene TRBV7-2 combines with J gene TRBJ2-1; possible D gene TRBD2, 5 bases. With 1 base removed from V and 4 bases from J, the gap between germline ends came to 11 bases. The CDR3 extends over 15 amino acids. Per the germline V gene, CDR1 is SGHTA and CDR2 is FQGNSA. The CDR3 bases are TGTGCCAGCAGCTTAGGGAGGACCCCGTACAATGAGCAGTTCTTC. It yields the protein CASSLGRTPYNEQFF.

This rearrangement joins TRBV5-1 to TRBJ1-3; perhaps TRBD1 as D (5 bases). Trimming left V 1 base short and J 3 bases short, with 8 bases between. The germline V gene encodes CDR1 SGHRS and CDR2 YFSETQ. The CDR3 loop spans 14 amino acids. The DNA of the CDR3 is TGCGCCAGCAGCTTGCAGGGATTTGGAAACACCATATATTTT. Translation: CASSLQGFGNTIYF. The full variable domain, rest sourced from reference TRBV5-1 and TRBJ1-3, is KAGVTQTPRYLIKTRGQQVTLSCSPISGHRSVSWYQQTPGQGLQFLFEYFSETQRNKGNFPGRFSGRQFSNSRSEMNVSTLELGDSALYLCASSLQGFGNTIYFGEGSWLTVV.

This rearrangement joins TRBV18 to TRBJ2-3, with a weak D call TRBD2 (6 bases). V was clipped by 6 bases and J by 5 bases, with 18 bases between them. Germline CDR1 and CDR2: KGHSH and LQKENI. The CDR3 runs to 15 residues. The CDR3 DNA sequence: TGTGCCAGCTCCCCTAGCGTGCGGCAGGGAGATACGCAGTATTTT. It encodes CASSPSVRQGDTQYF.

This chain joins TRBV20-1 and TRBJ1-2; 9 bases fit TRBD1. Germline CDR1 is DFQATT and CDR2 is SNEGSKA (reference sequence). The CDR3 is 14 residues long. V gave up 3 bases and J gave up 5 bases; unmatched junction bases: 7. The CDR3: CSASTGGKGYGYTF. Here the CDR3 DNA reads TGCAGTGCTAGTACAGGGGGCAAGGGGTATGGCTACACCTTC.

This clone turned up a few times. V is TRBV13 and J is TRBJ2-1, with 8 bases aligning to TRBD2. This CDR3 is built from 15 residues. The ends lost 5 bases at V and 6 bases at J; junction bases unmatched: 9. Germline V gives CDR1 PRHDT, CDR2 FYEKMQ (reference sequence). CDR3: CASSVRLALSNEQFF. Here the CDR3 DNA reads TGTGCCAGCAGCGTAAGACTAGCGCTTAGCAATGAGCAGTTCTTC.

The gene calls are TRBV5-8 and TRBJ2-5, with D possibly being TRBD1 (5 bases). V shed 0 bases and J shed 4 bases, with 7 bases lying between them. This CDR3 region has 13 residues. Germline V CDR1 and CDR2: SGHTS, YDEGEE. CDR3 in amino acids: CASSLVRGETQYF. CDR3 bases: TGTGCCAGCAGCTTGGTTAGGGGAGAGACCCAGTACTTC.

This clone was seen a few times. V is TRBV14 and J is TRBJ2-5, with TRBD2 matching over 13 bases. This CDR3 has 15 amino acids. The J segment lost 6 bases and the V segment lost 4 bases, leaving 5 bases of the junction unmatched. Germline V gene sequence: CDR1 SGHDN, CDR2 FVKESK. The CDR3 protein is CASSPGLAGRKTQYF. The CDR3 DNA follows: TGTGCCAGCAGCCCGGGACTAGCGGGACGGAAGACCCAGTACTTC. Full variable domain (outside the CDR3, taken from reference TRBV14 and TRBJ2-5): EAGVTQFPSHSVIEKGQTVTLRCDPISGHDNLYWYRRVMGKEIKFLLHFVKESKQDESGMPNNRFLAERTGGTYSTLKVQPAELEDSGVYFCASSPGLAGRKTQYFGPGTRLLVL.

The DNA for the CDR3 is TGCGCCAGCAGCATACAGGGGGCAATTACCATGAACACTGAAGCTTTCTTT. It yields the protein CASSIQGAITMNTEAFF. The V gene is TRBV5-1, the J gene TRBJ1-1, with 9 bases that match TRBD1. V shed 4 bases and J 0 bases; nucleotides not matched to a gene: 10. Germline loops: CDR1 SGHRS, CDR2 YFSETQ. The CDR3 sequence is 17 residues long.

The rearrangement joins TRBV18 to TRBJ2-3; 7 nucleotides agree with TRBD1. Per the germline V gene, CDR1 is KGHSH and CDR2 is LQKENI. The V segment lost 2 bases and the J segment 0 bases; nucleotides outside the gene matches: 5. The CDR3 sequence is 16 residues long. The DNA for the CDR3 is TGTGCCAGCTCACCAATGACAGGGCGGAGCACAGATACGCAGTATTTT. This sequence encodes CASSPMTGRSTDTQYF.